This is a list of T cell receptor beta chains from one sample in a study of CD8+ T cells in alopecia areata. The assay was immunoSEQ multiplex PCR, and TCRdb's table has in-frame clones only and misses some. The sample has 160,000 or so clones, about three fifths seen once. Specimen: CD4+ T cells sorted from blood, collected at week 4, from a patient treated with tofacitinib. All receptors come from a human donor with alopecia areata. Each CDR3 is given with its conserved first and last residue. The D gene is left open where the match is weak. Size is omitted from some rows. Given values are once, few, many or a class for expanded clones.

v_gene	abundance	j_gene	d_gene	CDR3aa	CDR3nt
TRBV7-2	-	TRBJ2-5	-	CASSGRRAGETQYF	TGTGCCAGCAGCGGTCGGAGGGCCGGGGAGACCCAGTACTTC
TRBV30	-	TRBJ1-2	-	CAWSVRRGGNYGYTF	TGTGCCTGGAGTGTACGACGGGGGGGGAACTATGGCTACACCTTC
TRBV30	-	TRBJ2-5	-	CAWCPVPGAQYF	TGTGCCTGGTGCCCAGTACCTGGGGCCCAGTACTTC
TRBV6-5	-	TRBJ1-1	-	CASSYGQGDTEAFF	TGTGCCAGCAGTTATGGGCAGGGAGACACTGAAGCTTTCTTT
TRBV9	-	TRBJ2-3	-	CASSPALGGLTDTQYF	TGTGCCAGCAGCCCAGCCCTGGGTGGGTTGACAGATACGCAGTATTTT
TRBV4-1	medium-sized	TRBJ2-3	-	CASRFQGADTQYF	TGCGCCAGCAGGTTCCAGGGAGCAGATACGCAGTATTTT
TRBV5-1	-	TRBJ2-4	-	CASSTEGYGAKNIQYF	TGCGCCAGCAGCACGGAGGGTTATGGGGCCAAAAACATTCAGTACTTC
TRBV6-1	-	TRBJ1-2	-	CATLIDGSYGYTF	TGTGCCACCCTTATTGACGGAAGCTATGGCTACACCTTC
TRBV30	-	TRBJ1-5	TRBD1	CALRGLGLNQPQHF	TGTGCTTTGAGGGGGCTTGGACTCAATCAGCCCCAGCATTTT
TRBV30	-	TRBJ1-2	TRBD1	CAWSQPGTGENYGYTF	TGTGCCTGGAGCCAACCCGGGACAGGGGAGAACTATGGCTACACCTTC
TRBV2	-	TRBJ2-1	-	CASSEGRPNNEQFF	TGTGCCAGCAGTGAAGGGAGACCCAACAATGAGCAGTTCTTC
TRBV5-6	-	TRBJ1-5	TRBD1	CASSLAGGDQPQHF	TGTGCCAGCAGCTTGGCAGGGGGTGATCAGCCCCAGCATTTT
TRBV9	-	TRBJ1-6	-	CASSVDPGLDSPLHF	TGTGCCAGCAGCGTAGATCCGGGGTTGGATTCACCCCTCCACTTT
TRBV29-1	-	TRBJ1-2	-	CSVGESHGYTF	TGCAGCGTTGGAGAAAGCCATGGCTACACCTTC
TRBV30	-	TRBJ2-4	-	CAWSADRRNIQYF	TGTGCCTGGAGTGCCGACAGAAGAAACATTCAGTACTTC
TRBV29-1	once	TRBJ2-7	-	CSVGQTYEQYF	TGCAGCGTTGGACAGACCTACGAGCAGTACTTC
TRBV7-9	-	TRBJ1-6	TRBD1	CASSRQGESPLHF	TGTGCCAGCAGTCGACAGGGCGAATCACCCCTCCACTTT
TRBV6-6	-	TRBJ1-2	-	CASRWTDGYTF	TGTGCCAGCAGATGGACAGACGGCTACACCTTC
TRBV7-2	-	TRBJ1-1	-	CASSLVAPRRNTEAFF	TGTGCCAGCAGCTTAGTGGCCCCCCGACGGAACACTGAAGCTTTCTTT
TRBV2	-	TRBJ1-6	-	CASSETRGTLHF	TGTGCCAGCAGTGAAACAAGAGGAACCCTCCACTTT
TRBV19	-	TRBJ1-5	-	CASSIAPARVGNQPQHF	TGTGCCAGTAGTATAGCGCCGGCCCGGGTGGGCAATCAGCCCCAGCATTTT
TRBV6-6	-	TRBJ1-5	-	CASSLGPNQPQHF	TGTGCCAGCAGTCTTGGGCCCAATCAGCCCCAGCATTTT
TRBV7-9	once	TRBJ2-6	-	CAPSGANVLTF	TGTGCCCCATCTGGGGCCAACGTCCTGACTTTC
TRBV27	-	TRBJ2-7	-	CASRHLGIAYEQYF	TGTGCCAGCAGGCACCTAGGGATCGCCTACGAGCAGTACTTC
TRBV7-9	few	TRBJ1-6	-	CASSFPNSPLHF	TGTGCCAGCAGCTTCCCCAATTCACCCCTCCACTTT